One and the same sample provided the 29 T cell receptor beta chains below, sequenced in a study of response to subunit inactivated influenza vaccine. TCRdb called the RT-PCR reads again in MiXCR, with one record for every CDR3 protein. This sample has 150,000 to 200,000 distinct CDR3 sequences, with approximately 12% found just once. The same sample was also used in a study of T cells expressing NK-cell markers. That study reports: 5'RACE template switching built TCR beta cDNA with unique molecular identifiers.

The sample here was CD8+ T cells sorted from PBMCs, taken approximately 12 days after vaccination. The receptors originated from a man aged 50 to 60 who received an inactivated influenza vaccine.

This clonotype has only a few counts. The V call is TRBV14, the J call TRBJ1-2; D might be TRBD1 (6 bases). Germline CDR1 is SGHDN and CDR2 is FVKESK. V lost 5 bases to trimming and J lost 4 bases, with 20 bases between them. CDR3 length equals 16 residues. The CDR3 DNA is TGTGCCAGCAGCTCCTACCCGGGACACACCTCCTATGGCTACACCTTC. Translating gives CASSSYPGHTSYGYTF.

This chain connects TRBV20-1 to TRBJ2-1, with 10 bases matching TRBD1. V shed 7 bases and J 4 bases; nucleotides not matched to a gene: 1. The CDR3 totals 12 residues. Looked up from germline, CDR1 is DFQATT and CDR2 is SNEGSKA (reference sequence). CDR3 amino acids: CSGQGAYNEQFF. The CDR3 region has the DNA TGCAGTGGACAGGGGGCGTACAATGAGCAGTTCTTC.

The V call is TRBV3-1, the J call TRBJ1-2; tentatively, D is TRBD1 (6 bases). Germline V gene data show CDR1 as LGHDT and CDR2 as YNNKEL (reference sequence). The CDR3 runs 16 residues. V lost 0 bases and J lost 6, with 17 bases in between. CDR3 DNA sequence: TGTGCCAGCAGCCAAGATCTTGGGGGGGCGCCGGATGGCTACACCTTC. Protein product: CASSQDLGGAPDGYTF.

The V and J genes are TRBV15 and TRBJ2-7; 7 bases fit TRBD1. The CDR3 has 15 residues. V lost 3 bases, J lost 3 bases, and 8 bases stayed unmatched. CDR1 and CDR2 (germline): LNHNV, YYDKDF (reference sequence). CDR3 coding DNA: TGTGCCACCAGCAGCCCCGGGACAGTGGACTACGAGCAGTACTTC. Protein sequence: CATSSPGTVDYEQYF.

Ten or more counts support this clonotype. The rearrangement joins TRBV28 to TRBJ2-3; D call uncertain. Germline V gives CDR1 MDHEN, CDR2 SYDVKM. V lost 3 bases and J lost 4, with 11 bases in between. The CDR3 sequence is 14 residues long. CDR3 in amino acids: CASSFRPYPDTQYF. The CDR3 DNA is TGTGCCAGCAGTTTCCGACCCTACCCAGATACGCAGTATTTT.

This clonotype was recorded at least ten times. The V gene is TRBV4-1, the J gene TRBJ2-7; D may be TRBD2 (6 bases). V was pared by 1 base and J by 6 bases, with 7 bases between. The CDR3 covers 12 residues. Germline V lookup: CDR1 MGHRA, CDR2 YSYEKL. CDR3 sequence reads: CASSQGRGEQYF. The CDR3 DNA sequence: TGCGCCAGCAGCCAAGGGAGGGGCGAGCAGTACTTC.

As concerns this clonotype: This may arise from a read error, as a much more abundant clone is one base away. In DNA form, the CDR3 reads TGTGCCAGCAGTAAAGGGGGAGGGTTCTCCTACGACCAGTACTTC. It yields the protein CASSKGGGFSYDQYF. This chain uses TRBV12-3 or TRBV12-4 with TRBJ2-7; D may be TRBD2 (7 bases). The CDR3 consists of 15 residues.

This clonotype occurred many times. The CDR3 bases are TGTGCCAGCAGTTTCATTACAGGGCGAAGGGTTAATGAGCAGTTCTTC. Its protein is CASSFITGRRVNEQFF. The V gene is TRBV13, the J gene TRBJ2-1; D perhaps matches TRBD1 (6 bases). Germline CDR1 and CDR2: PRHDT and FYEKMQ (reference sequence). V lost 6 bases and J lost 7, with 22 bases in between. This CDR3 comprises 16 residues.

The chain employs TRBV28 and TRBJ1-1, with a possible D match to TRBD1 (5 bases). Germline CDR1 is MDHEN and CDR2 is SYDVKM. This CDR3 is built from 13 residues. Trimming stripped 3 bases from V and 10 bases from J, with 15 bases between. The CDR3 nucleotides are TGTGCCAGCAGTTTTACGGGGACGGGAGGAGCTTTCTTT. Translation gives CASSFTGTGGAFF.

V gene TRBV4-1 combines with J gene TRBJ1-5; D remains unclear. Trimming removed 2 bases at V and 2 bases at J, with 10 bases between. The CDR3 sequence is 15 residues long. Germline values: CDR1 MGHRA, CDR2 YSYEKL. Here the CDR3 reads CASSQRATGNQPQHF. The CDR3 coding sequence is TGCGCCAGCAGCCAACGAGCTACTGGCAATCAGCCCCAGCATTTT.

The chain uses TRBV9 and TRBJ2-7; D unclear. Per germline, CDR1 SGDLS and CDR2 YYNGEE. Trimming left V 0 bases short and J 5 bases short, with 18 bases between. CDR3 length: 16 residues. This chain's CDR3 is CASSVDSTWKPHEQYF. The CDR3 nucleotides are TGTGCCAGCAGCGTAGATTCGACTTGGAAGCCCCACGAGCAGTACTTC.

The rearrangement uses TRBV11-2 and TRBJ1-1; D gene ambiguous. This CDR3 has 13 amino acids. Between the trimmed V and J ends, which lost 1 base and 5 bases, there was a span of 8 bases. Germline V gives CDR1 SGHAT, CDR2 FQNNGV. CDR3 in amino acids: CASSLAVWTEAFF. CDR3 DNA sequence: TGTGCCAGCAGCTTAGCGGTATGGACTGAAGCTTTCTTT.

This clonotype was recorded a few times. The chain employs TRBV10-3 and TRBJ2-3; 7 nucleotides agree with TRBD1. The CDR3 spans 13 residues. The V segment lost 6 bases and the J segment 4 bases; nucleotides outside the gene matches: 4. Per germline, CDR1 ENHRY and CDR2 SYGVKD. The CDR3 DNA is TGTGCCATCAGCACCGACAGGGCAGATACGCAGTATTTT. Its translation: CAISTDRADTQYF.

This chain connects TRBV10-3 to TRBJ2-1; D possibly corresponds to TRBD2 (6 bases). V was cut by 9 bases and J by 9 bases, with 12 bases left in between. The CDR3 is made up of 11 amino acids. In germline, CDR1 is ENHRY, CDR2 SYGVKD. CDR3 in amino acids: CAILTEGEQFF. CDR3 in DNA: TGTGCCATTCTTACGGAGGGTGAGCAGTTCTTC.

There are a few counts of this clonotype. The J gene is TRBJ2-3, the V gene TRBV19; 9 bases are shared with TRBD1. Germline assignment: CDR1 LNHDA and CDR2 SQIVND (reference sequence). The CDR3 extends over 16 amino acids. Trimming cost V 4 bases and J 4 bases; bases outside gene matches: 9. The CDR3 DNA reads TGTGCCAGTAGTAATCCGTGGGGACAGGGTCCAGATACGCAGTATTTT. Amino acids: CASSNPWGQGPDTQYF.

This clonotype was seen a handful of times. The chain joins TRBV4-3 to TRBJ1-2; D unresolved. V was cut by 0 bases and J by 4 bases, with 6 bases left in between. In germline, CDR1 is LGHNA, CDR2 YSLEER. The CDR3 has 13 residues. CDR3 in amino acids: CASSQESGYGYTF. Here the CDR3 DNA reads TGCGCCAGCAGCCAAGAGTCGGGCTATGGCTACACCTTC.

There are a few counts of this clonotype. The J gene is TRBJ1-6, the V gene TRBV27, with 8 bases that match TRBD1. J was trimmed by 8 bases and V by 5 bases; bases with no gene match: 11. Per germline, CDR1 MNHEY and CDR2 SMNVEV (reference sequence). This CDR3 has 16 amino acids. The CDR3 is CASSPNSGTGHSPLHF. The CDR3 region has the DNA TGTGCCAGCAGTCCGAACTCCGGGACAGGCCATTCACCCCTCCACTTT.

The CDR3 is CASSPTGQGPSGPREQYF. The CDR3 nucleotides are TGTGCCAGCAGTCCCACGGGACAGGGCCCTAGCGGGCCACGTGAGCAGTACTTC. V is TRBV27 and J is TRBJ2-7; maybe TRBD1 (9 bases). The germline V and J ends were trimmed by 5 bases and 7 bases, with 30 bases remaining between them. The CDR3 has 18 amino acids. Germline V gives CDR1 MNHEY, CDR2 SMNVEV (reference sequence).

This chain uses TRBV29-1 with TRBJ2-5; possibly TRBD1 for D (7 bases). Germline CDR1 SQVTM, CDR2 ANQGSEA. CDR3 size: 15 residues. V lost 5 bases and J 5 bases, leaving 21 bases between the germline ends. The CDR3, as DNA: TGCAGCGTTACCCCCCTGGAGGGGGCATGGGAGACCCAGTACTTC. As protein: CSVTPLEGAWETQYF.

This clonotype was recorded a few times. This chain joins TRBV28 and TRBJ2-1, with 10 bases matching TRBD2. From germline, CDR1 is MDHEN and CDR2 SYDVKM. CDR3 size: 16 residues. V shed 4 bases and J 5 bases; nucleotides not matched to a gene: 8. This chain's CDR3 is CASSSVGTSVNNEQFF. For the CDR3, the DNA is TGTGCCAGCAGTTCCGTCGGGACTAGCGTAAACAATGAGCAGTTCTTC.

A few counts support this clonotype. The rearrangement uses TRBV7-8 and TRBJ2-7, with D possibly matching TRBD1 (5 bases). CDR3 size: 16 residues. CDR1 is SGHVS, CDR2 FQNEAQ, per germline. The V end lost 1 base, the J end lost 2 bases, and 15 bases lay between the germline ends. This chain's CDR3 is CASSLVSDSETYEQYF. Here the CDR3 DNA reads TGTGCCAGCAGCTTAGTCAGCGACAGTGAAACCTACGAGCAGTACTTC.

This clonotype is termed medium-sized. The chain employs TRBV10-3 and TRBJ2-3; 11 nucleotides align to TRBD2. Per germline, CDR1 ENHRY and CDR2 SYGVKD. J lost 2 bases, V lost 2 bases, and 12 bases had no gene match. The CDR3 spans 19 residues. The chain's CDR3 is CAISEPVTTSGDPTDTQYF. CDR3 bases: TGTGCCATCAGTGAGCCCGTAACGACTAGCGGGGACCCCACAGATACGCAGTATTTT.

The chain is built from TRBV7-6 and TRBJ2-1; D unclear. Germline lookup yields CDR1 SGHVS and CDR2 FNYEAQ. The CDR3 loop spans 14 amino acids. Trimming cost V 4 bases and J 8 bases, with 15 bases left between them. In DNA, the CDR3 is TGTGCCAGCAGCTCAAGCACTGGGCGACATGAGCAGTTCTTC. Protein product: CASSSSTGRHEQFF.

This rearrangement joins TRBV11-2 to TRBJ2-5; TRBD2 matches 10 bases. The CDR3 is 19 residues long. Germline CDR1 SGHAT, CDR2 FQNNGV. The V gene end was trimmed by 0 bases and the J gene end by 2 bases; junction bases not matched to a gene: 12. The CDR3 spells CASSLDLAGAFTAQETQYF. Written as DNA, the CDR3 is TGTGCCAGCAGCTTAGATCTAGCGGGGGCTTTTACCGCTCAAGAGACCCAGTACTTC. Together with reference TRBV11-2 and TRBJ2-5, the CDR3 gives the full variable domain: EAGVAQSPRYKIIEKRQSVAFWCNPISGHATLYWYQQILGQGPKLLIQFQNNGVVDDSQLPKDRFSAERLKGVDSTLKIQPAKLEDSAVYLCASSLDLAGAFTAQETQYFGPGTRLLVL.

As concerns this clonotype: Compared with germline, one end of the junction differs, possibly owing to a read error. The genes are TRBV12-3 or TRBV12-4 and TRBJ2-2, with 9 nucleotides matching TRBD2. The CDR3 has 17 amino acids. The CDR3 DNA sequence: TGTGCCAGCAGGTCGAGTAGCGGGGGTGCGAAAACCGGGGAGCTGTTTTTT. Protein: CASRSSSGGAKTGELFF.

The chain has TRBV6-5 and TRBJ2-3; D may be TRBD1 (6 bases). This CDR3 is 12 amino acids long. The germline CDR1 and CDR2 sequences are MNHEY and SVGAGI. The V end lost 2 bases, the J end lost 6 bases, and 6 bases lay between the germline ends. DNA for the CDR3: TGTGCCAGCAGTTACGACAGGGATACGCAGTATTTT. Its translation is CASSYDRDTQYF.

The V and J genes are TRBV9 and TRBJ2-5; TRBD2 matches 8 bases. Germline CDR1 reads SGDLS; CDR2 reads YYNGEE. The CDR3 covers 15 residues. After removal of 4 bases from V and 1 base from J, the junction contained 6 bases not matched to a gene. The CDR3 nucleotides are TGTGCCAGCAGCCCCGGGGGGGGGACCCAAGAGACCCAGTACTTC. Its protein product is CASSPGGGTQETQYF.

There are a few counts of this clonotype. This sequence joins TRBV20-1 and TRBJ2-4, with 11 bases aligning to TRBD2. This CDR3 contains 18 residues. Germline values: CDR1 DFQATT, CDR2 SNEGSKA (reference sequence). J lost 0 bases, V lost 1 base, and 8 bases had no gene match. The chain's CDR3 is CSARATSGVELAKNIQYF. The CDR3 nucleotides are TGCAGTGCTAGAGCGACTAGCGGGGTAGAACTAGCCAAAAACATTCAGTACTTC.

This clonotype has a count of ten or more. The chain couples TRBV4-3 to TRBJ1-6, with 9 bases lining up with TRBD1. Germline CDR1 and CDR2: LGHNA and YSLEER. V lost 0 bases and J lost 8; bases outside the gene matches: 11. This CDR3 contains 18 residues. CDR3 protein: CASSQDWDREVFDSPLHF. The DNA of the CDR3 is TGCGCCAGCAGCCAAGATTGGGACAGGGAGGTTTTTGATTCACCCCTCCACTTT.